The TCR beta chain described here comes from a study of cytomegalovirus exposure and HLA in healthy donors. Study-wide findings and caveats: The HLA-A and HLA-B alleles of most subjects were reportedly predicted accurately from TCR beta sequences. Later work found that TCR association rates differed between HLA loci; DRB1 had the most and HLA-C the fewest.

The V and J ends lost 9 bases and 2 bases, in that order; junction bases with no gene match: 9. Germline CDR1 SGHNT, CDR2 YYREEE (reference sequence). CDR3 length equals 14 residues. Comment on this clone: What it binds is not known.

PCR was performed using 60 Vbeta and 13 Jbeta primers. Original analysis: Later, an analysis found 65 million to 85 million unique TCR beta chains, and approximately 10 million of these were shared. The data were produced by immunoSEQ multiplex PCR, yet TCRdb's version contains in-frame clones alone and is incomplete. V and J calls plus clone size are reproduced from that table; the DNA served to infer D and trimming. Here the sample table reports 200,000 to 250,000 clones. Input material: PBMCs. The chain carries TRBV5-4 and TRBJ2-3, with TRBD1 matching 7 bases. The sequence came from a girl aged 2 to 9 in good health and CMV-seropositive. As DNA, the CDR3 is TGTGCCACTTCGGACAGGAAATCCACAGATACGCAGTATTTT. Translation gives CATSDRKSTDTQYF.